A single T cell receptor (beta chain) is shown here with its context. Its antigen remains unidentified. This sample was included in a study of T cell repertoires in cytomegalovirus infection. As for the study in general: From public TCR beta signatures came an indication of both CMV infection and matching HLA type.

Germline trimming cut 3 bases from V and 9 bases from J; bases unmatched to any gene: 20. This CDR3 comprises 19 residues. The germline V gene has CDR1 DFQATT and CDR2 SNEGSKA (reference sequence). One entry per CDR3 protein results from TCRdb running MiXCR on the reads. The sample yields fewer than 550,000 distinct CDR3 sequences, approximately 31% seen once. Study-wide results and caveats: CMV carriers having the relevant HLA were flagged by cumulative public TCR beta family frequency. The study found HLA-C-restricted CMV-specific TCR beta clonotypes dominating the ex vivo response.

The chain employs TRBV20-1 and TRBJ2-1; 13 bases are a match to TRBD2. Sequenced sample: PBMCs. The receptor was derived from a human donor in good health (CMV status not recorded). Some clones in this sample may be carry-over from other donors' samples. The CDR3 coding sequence is TGCAGTGCTAGCCCCCTCCTAACTAGCGGGGGGGCTTATAAGGGTGAGCAGTTCTTC. It is translated as CSASPLLTSGGAYKGEQFF.